The clone carrying this T cell receptor beta chain was counted a few times. The antigen is not known. The data originate from a study of blood T cells in healthy people across ages. Unmatched junction bases numbered 10, after V lost 5 bases and J lost 6 bases. There are 15 residues in the CDR3. Looked up from germline, CDR1 is SGHTA and CDR2 is FQGNSA. Next came a second PCR, run for roughly 6 to 11 cycles, which used a sample-barcoded 5' primer along with a J-beta primer mix. TCRdb called the 5' RACE reads again in MiXCR, with one record for every CDR3 protein. This sample has about 640,000 distinct CDR3 sequences, with 58% found just once. Study-wide results and caveats: Per million T cells, TCR beta diversity dropped roughly linearly as age increased. Among long-lived donors, naive CD4+ cells were more numerous and diversity higher than in aged donors.

This clonotype was obtained from a man aged 55 to 69 in good health. Input material: blood. The chain uses TRBV7-2 and TRBJ2-1; 7 nucleotides line up with TRBD1. CDR3 in amino acids: CASSPRDRDFNEQFF. CDR3 in DNA: TGTGCCAGCAGCCCACGGGACAGAGATTTCAATGAGCAGTTCTTC.